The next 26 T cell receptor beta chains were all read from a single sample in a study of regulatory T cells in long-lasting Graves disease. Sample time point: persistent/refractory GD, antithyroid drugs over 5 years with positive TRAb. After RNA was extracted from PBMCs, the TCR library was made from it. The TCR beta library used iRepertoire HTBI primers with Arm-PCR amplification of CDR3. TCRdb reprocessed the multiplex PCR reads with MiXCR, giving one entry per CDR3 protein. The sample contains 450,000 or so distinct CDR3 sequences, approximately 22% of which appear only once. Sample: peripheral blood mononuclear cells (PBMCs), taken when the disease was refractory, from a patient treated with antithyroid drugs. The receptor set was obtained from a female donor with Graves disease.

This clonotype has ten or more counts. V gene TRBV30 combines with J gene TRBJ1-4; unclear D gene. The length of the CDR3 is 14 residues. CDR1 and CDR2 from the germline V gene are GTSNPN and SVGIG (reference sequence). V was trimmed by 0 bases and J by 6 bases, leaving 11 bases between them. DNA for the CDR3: TGTGCCTGGAGTGTACGACTGAGGGATGAAAAACTGTTTTTT. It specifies CAWSVRLRDEKLFF.

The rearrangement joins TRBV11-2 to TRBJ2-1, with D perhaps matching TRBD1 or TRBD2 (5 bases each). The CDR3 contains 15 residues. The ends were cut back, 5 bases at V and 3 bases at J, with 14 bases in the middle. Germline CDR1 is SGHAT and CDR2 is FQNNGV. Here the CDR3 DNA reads TGTGCCAGCAGCCCATTGAGGGGCAGCTACAATGAGCAGTTCTTC. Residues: CASSPLRGSYNEQFF.

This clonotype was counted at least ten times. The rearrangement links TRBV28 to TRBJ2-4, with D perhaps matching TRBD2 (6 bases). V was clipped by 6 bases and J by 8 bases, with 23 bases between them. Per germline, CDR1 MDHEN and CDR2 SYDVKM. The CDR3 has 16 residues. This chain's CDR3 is CASRGSAGHHGDIQYF. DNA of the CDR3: TGTGCCAGCAGAGGTTCCGCGGGGCACCACGGGGACATTCAGTACTTC.

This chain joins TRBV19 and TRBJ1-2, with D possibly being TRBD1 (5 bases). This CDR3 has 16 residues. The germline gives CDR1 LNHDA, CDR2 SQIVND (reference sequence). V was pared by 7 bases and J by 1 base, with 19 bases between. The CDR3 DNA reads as TGTGCCAGTACTACCGCCGGGACCCAGTTTAACTATGGCTACACCTTC. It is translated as CASTTAGTQFNYGYTF.

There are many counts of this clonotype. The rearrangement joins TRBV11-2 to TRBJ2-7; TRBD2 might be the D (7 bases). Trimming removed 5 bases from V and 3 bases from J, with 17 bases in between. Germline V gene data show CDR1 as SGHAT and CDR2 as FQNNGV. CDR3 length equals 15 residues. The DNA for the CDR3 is TGTGCCAGCAGCGCCGGGGGGCAGGGAGGCTACGAGCAGTACTTC. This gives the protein CASSAGGQGGYEQYF.

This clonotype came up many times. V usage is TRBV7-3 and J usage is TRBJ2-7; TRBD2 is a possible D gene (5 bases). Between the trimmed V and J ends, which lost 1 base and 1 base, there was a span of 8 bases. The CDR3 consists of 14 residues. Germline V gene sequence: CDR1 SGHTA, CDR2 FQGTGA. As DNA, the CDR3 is TGTGCCAGCAGCTTAAGGTCGGGGTCCTACGAGCAGTACTTC. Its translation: CASSLRSGSYEQYF.

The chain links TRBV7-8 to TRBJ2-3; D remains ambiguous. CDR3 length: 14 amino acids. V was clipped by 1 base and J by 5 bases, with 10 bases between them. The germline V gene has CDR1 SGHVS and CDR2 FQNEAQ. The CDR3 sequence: CASSLVRFGDTQYF. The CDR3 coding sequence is TGTGCCAGCAGCTTAGTCCGGTTTGGAGATACGCAGTATTTT.

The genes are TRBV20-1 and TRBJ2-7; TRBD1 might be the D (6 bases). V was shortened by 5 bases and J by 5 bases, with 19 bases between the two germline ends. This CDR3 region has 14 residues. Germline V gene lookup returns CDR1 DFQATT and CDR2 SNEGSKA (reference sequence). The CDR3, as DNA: TGCAGTGCTCGGCCGGGACACCAGTTGCACGAGCAGTACTTC. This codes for CSARPGHQLHEQYF.

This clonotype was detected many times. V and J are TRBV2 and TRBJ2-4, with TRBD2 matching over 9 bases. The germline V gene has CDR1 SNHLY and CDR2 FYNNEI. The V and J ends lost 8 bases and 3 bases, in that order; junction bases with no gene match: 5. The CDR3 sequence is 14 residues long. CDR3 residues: CASGTSNDKNIQYF. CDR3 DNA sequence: TGTGCCAGCGGGACTAGCAACGACAAAAACATTCAGTACTTC.

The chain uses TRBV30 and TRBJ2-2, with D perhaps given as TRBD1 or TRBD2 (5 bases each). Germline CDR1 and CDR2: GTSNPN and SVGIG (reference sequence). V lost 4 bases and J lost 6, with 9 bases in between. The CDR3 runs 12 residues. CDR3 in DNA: TGTGCCTGGAAGAGGGACCCCGGGGAGCTGTTTTTT. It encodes CAWKRDPGELFF.

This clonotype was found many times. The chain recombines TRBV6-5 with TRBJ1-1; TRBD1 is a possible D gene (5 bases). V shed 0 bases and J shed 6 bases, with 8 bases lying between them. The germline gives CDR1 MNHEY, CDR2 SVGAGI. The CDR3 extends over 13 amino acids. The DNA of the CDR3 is TGTGCCAGCAGTTACTCGAGGGGCTCTGAAGCTTTCTTT. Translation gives CASSYSRGSEAFF.

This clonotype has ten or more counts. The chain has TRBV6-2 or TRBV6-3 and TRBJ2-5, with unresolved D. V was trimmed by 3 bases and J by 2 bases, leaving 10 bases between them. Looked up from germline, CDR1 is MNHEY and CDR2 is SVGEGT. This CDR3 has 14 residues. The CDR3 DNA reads TGTGCCAGCAGTTATGGAACCCCGCAAGAGACCCAGTACTTC. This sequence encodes CASSYGTPQETQYF.

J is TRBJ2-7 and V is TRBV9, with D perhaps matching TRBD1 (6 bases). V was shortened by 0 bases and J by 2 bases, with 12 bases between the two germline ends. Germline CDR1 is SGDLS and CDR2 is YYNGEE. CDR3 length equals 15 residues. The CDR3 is CASSVGQGHTYEQYF. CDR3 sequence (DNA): TGTGCCAGCAGCGTAGGGCAGGGACATACCTACGAGCAGTACTTC.

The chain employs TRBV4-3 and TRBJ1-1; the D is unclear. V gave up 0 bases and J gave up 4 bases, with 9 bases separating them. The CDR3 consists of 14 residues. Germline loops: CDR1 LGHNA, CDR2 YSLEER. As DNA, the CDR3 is TGCGCCAGCAGCCAAGATCTGGCTGGCACTGAAGCTTTCTTT. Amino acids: CASSQDLAGTEAFF.

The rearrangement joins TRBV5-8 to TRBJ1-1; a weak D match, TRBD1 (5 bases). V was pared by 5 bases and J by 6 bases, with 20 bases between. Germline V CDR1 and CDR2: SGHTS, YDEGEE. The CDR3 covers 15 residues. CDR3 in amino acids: CASSLLRGGGAEAFF. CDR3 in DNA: TGTGCCAGCAGTCTGCTTCGTGGGGGTGGAGCTGAAGCTTTCTTT.

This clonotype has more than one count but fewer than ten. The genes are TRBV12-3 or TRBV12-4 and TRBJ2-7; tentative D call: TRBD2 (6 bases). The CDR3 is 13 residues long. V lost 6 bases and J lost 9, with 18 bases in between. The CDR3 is CASSLMVAVPQYF. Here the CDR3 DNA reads TGTGCCAGCAGCTTGATGGTAGCGGTCCCGCAGTACTTC.

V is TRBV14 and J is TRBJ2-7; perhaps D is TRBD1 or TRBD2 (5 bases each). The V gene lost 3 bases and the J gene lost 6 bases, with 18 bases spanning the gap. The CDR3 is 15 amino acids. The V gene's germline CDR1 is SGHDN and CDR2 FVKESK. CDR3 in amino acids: CASSHPGRKRGEQYF. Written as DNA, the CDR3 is TGTGCCAGCAGCCATCCGGGACGAAAGCGTGGCGAGCAGTACTTC.

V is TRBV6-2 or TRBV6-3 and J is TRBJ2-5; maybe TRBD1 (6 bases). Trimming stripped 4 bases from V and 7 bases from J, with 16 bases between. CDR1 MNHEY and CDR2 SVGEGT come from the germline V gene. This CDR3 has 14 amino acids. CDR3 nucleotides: TGTGCCAGCAGTTCCAACAGGGCCCGGGGGACCCAGTACTTC. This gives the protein CASSSNRARGTQYF.

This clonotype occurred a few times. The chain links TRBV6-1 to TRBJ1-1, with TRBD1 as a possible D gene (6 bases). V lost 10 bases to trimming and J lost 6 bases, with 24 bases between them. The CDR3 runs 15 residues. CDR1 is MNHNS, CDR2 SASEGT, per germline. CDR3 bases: TGTGCCATCCTTATCTACAGGGTCGATGGCGCTGAAGCTTTCTTT. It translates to CAILIYRVDGAEAFF.

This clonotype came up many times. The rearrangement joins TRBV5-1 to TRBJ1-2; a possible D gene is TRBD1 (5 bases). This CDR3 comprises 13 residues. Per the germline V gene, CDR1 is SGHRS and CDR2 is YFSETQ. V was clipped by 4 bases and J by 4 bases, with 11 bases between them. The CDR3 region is CASSPGDVYGYTF. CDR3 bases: TGCGCCAGCAGCCCGGGGGATGTCTATGGCTACACCTTC. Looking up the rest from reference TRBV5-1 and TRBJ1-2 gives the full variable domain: KAGVTQTPRYLIKTRGQQVTLSCSPISGHRSVSWYQQTPGQGLQFLFEYFSETQRNKGNFPGRFSGRQFSNSRSEMNVSTLELGDSALYLCASSPGDVYGYTFGSGTRLTVV.

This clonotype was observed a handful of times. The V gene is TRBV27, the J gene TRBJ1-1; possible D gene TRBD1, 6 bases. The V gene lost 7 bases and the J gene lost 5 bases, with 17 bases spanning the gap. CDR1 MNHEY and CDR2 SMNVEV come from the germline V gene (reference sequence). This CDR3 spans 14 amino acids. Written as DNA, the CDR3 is TGTGCCAGCAAGGGGGGCAGGGTAAGGACTGAAGCTTTCTTT. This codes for CASKGGRVRTEAFF.

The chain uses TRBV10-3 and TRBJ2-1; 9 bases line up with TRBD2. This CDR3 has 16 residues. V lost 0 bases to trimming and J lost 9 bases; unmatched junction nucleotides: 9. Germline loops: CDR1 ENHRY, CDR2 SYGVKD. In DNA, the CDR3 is TGTGCCATCAGTGAGTCGGTAGCGGGAGTTCTGGGTGAGCAGTTCTTC. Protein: CAISESVAGVLGEQFF.

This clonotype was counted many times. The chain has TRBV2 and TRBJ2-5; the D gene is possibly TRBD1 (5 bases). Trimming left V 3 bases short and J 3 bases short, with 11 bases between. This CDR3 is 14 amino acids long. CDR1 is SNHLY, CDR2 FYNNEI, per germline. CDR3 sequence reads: CASSDFDSEETQYF. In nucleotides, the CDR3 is TGTGCCAGCAGTGATTTCGACAGTGAAGAGACCCAGTACTTC.

The CDR3 loop reads CSVRTGTGYEQFF. In DNA, the CDR3 is TGCAGTGTGAGGACCGGGACAGGGTACGAGCAGTTCTTC. This rearrangement joins TRBV20-1 to TRBJ2-1, with 9 bases aligning to TRBD1. V lost 7 bases to trimming and J lost 10 bases; unmatched junction nucleotides: 11. This CDR3 contains 13 residues. Germline-derived CDR1 and CDR2 are DFQATT and SNEGSKA (reference sequence).

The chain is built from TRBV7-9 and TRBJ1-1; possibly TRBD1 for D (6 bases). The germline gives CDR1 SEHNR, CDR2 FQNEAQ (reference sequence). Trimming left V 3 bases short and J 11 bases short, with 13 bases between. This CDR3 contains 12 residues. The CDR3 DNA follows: TGTGCCAGCAGCTTCAGGGGTGATTTCGCTTTCTTT. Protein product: CASSFRGDFAFF.

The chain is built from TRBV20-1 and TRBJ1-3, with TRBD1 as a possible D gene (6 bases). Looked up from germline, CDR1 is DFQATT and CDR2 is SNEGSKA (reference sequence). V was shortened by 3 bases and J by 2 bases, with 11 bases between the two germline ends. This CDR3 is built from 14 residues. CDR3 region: CSARTGTPGNTIYF. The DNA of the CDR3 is TGCAGTGCTAGGACAGGTACCCCTGGAAACACCATATATTTT.